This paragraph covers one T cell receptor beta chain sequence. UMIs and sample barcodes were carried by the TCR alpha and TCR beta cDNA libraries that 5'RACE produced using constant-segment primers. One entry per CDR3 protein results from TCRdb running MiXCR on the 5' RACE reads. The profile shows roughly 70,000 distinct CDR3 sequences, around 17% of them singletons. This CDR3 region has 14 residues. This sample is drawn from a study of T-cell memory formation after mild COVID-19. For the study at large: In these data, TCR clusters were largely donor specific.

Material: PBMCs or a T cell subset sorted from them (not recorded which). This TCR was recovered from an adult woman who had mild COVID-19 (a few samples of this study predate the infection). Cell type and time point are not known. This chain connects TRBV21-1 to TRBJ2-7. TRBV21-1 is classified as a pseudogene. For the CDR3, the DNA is TGTGCCAGCAGCCCGACTAGTACCTCCTACGAGCAGTACTTC. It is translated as CASSPTSTSYEQYF.